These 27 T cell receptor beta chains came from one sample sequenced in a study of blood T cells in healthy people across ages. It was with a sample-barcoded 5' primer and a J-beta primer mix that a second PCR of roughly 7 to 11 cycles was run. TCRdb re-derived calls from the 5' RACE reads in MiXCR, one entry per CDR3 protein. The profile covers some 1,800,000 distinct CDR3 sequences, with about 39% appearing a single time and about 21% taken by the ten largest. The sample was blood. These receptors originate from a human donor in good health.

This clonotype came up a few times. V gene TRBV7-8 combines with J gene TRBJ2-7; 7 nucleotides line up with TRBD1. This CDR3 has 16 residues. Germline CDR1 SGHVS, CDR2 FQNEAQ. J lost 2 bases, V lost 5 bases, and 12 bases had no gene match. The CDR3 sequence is CASSPIGGASTYEQYF. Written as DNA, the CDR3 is TGTGCCAGCAGCCCCATAGGGGGCGCATCCACCTACGAGCAGTACTTC.

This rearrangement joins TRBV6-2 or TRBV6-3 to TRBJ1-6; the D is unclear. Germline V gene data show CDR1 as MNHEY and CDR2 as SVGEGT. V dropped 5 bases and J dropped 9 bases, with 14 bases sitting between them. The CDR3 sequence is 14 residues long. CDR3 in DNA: TGTGCCAGCAGTAACCGGGAGTTTGGTTCACCCCTCCACTTT. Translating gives CASSNREFGSPLHF.

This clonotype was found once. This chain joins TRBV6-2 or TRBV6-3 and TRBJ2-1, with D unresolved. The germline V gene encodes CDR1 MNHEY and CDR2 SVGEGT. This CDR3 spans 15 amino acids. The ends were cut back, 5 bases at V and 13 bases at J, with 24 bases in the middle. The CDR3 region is CASSDRVGRSYYQFF. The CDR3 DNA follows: TGTGCCAGCAGTGACCGAGTAGGTCGCTCTTACTACCAGTTCTTC.

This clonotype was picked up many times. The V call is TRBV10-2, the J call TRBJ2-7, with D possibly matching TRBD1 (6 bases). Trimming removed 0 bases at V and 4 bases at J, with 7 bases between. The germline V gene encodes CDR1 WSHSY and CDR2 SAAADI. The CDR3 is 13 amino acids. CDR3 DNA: TGCGCCAGCAGTGAGTCAAGGGGGTACGAGCAGTACTTC. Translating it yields CASSESRGYEQYF.

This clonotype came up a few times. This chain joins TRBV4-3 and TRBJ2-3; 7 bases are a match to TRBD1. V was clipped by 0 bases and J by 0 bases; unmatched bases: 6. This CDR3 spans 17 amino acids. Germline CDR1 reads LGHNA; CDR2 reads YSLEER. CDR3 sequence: CASSQDRGQSSTDTQYF. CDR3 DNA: TGCGCCAGCAGCCAAGATAGGGGACAGTCAAGCACAGATACGCAGTATTTT.

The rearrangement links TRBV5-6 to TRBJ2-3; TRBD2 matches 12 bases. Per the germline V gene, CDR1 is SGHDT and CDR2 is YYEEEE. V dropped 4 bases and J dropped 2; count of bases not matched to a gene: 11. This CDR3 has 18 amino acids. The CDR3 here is CASSPLLAGGHLTDTQYF. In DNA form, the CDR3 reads TGTGCCAGCAGCCCCCTACTAGCGGGGGGCCACCTCACAGATACGCAGTATTTT.

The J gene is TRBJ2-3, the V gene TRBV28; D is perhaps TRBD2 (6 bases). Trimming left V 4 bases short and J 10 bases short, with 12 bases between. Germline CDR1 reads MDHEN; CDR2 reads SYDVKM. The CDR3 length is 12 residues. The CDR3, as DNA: TGTGCCAGCAGTTCTGGCGGGGATGCGCAGTATTTT. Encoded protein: CASSSGGDAQYF.

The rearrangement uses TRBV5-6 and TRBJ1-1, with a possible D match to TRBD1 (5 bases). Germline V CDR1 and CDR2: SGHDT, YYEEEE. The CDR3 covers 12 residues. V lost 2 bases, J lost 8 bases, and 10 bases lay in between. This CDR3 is CASSFRSGEAFF. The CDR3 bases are TGTGCCAGCAGCTTCCGATCAGGGGAAGCTTTCTTT.

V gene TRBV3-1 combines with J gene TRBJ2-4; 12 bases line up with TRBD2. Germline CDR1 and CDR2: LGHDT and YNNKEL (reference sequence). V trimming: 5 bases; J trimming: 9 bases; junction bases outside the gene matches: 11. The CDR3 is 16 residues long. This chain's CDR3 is CASSSRTSGAGGIQYF. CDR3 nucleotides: TGTGCCAGCAGCTCCCGGACTAGCGGGGCTGGGGGCATTCAGTACTTC.

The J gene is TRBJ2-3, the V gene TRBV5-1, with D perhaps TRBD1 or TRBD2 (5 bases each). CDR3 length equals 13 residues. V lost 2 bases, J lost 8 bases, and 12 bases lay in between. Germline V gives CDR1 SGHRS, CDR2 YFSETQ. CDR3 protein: CASSLRVGGTQYF. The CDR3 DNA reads TGCGCCAGCAGCTTAAGGGTTGGGGGTACGCAGTATTTT.

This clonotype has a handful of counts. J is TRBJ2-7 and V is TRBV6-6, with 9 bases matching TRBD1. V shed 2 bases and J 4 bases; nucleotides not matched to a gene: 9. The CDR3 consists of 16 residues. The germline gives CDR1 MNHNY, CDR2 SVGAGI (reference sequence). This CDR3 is CASSYTQTGGLYEQYF. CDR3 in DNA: TGTGCCAGCAGTTACACTCAGACAGGGGGGCTTTACGAGCAGTACTTC.

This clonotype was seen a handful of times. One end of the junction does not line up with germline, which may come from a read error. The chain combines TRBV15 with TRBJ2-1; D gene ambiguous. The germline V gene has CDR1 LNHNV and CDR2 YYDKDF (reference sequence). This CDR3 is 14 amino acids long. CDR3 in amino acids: CATSRGSSHNGQFF. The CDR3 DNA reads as TGTGCCACCAGCAGGGGATCAAGCCACAATGGGCAGTTCTTC.

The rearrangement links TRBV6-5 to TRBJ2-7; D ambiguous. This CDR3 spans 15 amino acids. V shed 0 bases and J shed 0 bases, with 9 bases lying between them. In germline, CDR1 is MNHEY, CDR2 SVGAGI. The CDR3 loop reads CASSYSPPPSYEQYF. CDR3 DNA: TGTGCCAGCAGTTACTCCCCGCCGCCCTCCTACGAGCAGTACTTC.

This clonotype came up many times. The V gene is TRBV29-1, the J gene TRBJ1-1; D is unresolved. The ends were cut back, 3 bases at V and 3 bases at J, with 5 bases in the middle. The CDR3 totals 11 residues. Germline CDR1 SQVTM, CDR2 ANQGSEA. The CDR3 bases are TGCAGCGTTGATTCTTACACTGAAGCTTTCTTT. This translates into CSVDSYTEAFF.

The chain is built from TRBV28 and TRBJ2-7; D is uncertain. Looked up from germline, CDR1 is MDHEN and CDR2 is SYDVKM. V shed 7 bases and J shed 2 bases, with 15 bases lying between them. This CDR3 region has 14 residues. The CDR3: CASIPLDGTYEQYF. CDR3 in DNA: TGTGCCAGCATCCCCCTGGACGGAACCTACGAGCAGTACTTC.

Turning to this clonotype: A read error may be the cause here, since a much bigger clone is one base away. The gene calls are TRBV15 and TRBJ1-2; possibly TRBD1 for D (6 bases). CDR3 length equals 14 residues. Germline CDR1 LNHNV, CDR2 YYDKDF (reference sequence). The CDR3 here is CTTSRDSQGYGYTF. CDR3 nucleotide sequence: TGTACCACCAGCAGAGATTCGCAGGGGTACGGCTACACCTTC.

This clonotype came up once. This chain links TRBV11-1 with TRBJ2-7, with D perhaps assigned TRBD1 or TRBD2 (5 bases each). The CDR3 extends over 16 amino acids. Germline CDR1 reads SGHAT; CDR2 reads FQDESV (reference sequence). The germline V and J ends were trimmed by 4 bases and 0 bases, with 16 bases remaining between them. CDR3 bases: TGTGCCAGCAGCTCCTCCGGGACGACCAGCTCCTACGAGCAGTACTTC. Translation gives CASSSSGTTSSYEQYF.

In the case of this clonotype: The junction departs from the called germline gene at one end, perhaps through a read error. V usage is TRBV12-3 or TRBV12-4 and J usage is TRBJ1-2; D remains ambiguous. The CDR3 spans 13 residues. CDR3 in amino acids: CASSFATIYDYTF. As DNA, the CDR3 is TGTGCCAGCAGTTTCGCGACCATCTATGACTACACCTTC.

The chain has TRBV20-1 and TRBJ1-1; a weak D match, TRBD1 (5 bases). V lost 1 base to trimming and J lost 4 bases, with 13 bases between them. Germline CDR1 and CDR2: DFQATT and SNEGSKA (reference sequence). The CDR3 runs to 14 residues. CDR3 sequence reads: CSARVSQGGTEAFF. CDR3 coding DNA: TGCAGTGCTAGAGTTTCCCAGGGAGGCACTGAAGCTTTCTTT.

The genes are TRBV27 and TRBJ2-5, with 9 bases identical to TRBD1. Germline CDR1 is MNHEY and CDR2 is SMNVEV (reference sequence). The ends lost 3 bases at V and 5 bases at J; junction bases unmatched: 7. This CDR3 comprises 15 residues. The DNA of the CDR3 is TGTGCCAGCAGTTTTAATACAGGGGGCTGGGAGACCCAGTACTTC. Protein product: CASSFNTGGWETQYF.

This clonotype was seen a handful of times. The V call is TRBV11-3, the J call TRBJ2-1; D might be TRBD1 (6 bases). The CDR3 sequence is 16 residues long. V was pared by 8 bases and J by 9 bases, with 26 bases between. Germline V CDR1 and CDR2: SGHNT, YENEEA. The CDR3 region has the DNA TGTGCCAGCCGATTCTCCGGGACACCTCTAGTCAGTGAGCAGTTCTTC. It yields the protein CASRFSGTPLVSEQFF.

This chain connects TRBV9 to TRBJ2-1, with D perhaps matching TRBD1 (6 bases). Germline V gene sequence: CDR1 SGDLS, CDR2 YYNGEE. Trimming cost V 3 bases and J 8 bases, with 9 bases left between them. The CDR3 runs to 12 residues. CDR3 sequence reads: CASSAHRDEQFF. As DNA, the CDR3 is TGTGCCAGCAGCGCCCACAGGGATGAGCAGTTCTTC.

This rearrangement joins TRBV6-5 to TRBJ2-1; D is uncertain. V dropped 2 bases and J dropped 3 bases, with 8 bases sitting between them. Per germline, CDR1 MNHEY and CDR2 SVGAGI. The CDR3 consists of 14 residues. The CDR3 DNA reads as TGTGCCAGCAGTTACAAGCCTAGCTACAATGAGCAGTTCTTC. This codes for CASSYKPSYNEQFF.

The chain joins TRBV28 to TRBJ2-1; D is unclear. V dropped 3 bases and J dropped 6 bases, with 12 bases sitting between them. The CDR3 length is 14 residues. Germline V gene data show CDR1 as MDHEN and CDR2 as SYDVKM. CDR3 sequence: CASSFGRVRNEQFF. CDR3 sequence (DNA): TGTGCCAGCAGTTTTGGTAGGGTACGCAATGAGCAGTTCTTC. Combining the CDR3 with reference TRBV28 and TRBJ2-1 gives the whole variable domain DVKVTQSSRYLVKRTGEKVFLECVQDMDHENMFWYRQDPGLGLRLIYFSYDVKMKEKGDIPEGYSVSREKKERFSLILESASTNQTSMYLCASSFGRVRNEQFFGPGTRLTVL.

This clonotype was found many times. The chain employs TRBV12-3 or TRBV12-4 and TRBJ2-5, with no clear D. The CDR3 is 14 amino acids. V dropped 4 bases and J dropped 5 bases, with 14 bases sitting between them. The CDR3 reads CASSSSFEYETQYF. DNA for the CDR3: TGTGCCAGCAGTTCCAGCTTTGAGTACGAGACCCAGTACTTC.

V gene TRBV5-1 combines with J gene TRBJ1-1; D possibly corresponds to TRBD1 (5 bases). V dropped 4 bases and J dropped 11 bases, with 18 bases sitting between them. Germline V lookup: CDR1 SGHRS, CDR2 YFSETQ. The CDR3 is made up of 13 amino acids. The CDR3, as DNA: TGCGCCAGCAGCGATTTCTTTGGGGGTGAGGCTTTCTTT. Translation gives CASSDFFGGEAFF.

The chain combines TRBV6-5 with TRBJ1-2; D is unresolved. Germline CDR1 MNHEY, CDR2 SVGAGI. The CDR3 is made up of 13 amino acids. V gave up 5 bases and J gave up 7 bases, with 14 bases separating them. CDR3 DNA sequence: TGTGCCAGCAGTCCCCTCCGTGTGGGTGGCTACACCTTC. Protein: CASSPLRVGGYTF.